This T cell receptor beta chain was documented in a study of cytomegalovirus exposure and HLA in healthy donors. The germline CDR1 and CDR2 sequences are SGHTA and FQGTGA. The CDR3 spans 15 residues. V gave up 5 bases and J gave up 6 bases, with 17 bases separating them. As to this clone: Its antigen is unknown.

Study-wide results and caveats: Some public TCRs appeared in many individuals, while most sequences were rare. Among TCR beta chains, those listed as cytomegalovirus-associated numbered some 160.

The table came from immunoSEQ multiplex PCR; TCRdb's copy has only in-frame clones and leaves some out. There are over 60,000 clones in the sample; over 85% occur only once, and 4.4% lies in the top ten. V is TRBV7-3 and J is TRBJ2-1, with D hard to call. This TCR derives from a man younger than 30 in good health and CMV-seropositive. The material sequenced was PBMCs. CDR3 in amino acids: CASSQTRTSFNEQFF. For the CDR3, the DNA is TGTGCCAGCAGCCAGACACGCACCAGCTTCAATGAGCAGTTCTTC.